This T cell receptor (beta chain) was sequenced for a study of T cell repertoires in cytomegalovirus infection. Across the study: Public TCR beta signatures provided an indication of both CMV infection and a matching HLA type.

CDR1 SGHVS and CDR2 FQNEAQ come from the germline V gene. The V end was cut by 2 bases, the J end by 3 bases, with 11 bases between. This CDR3 region has 14 residues. In its sample, this clonotype was seen a few times. The antigen remains unidentified. TCRdb re-called the reads with MiXCR, one entry per CDR3 protein. The sample has 300,000 to 400,000 distinct CDR3 sequences, around a sixth seen once; the top ten hold 7.5% to 9.5%. Overall study results and limits: Predominance within the ex vivo response was attributable to HLA-C-restricted CMV-specific TCR beta clonotypes.

This rearrangement joins TRBV7-8 to TRBJ2-7; unclear D gene. What was sequenced was PBMCs. This TCR derives from a human donor in good health (CMV status not recorded). Some clones in this sample may be carry-over from other donors' samples. In nucleotides, the CDR3 is TGTGCCAGCAGCTTACTCGGCAGATACTACGAGCAGTACTTC. Translated, it gives CASSLLGRYYEQYF.